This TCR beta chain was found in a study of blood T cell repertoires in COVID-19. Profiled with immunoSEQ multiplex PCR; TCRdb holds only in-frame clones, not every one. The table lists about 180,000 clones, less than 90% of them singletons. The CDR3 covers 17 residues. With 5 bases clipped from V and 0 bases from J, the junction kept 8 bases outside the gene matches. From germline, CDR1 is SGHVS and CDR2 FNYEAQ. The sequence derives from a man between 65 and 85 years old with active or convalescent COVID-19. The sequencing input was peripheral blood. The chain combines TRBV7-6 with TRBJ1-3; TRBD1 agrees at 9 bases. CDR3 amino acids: CASSQQGQGNSGNTIYF. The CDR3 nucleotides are TGTGCCAGCAGCCAACAAGGACAGGGGAACTCTGGAAACACCATATATTTT.